This T cell receptor (beta chain) was sequenced in a study of blood T cell repertoires in COVID-19. Per the authors' pipeline: Amplification from reference gene primers served as the basis for estimated nucleated cell counts. Repertoires were generated with immunoSEQ multiplex PCR, while TCRdb's copy carries only in-frame clones and drops some. The DNA was the basis for D and trimming; V, J and clone size are from that table. The sample has 95,000 to 110,000 clones, roughly 80% seen once. From germline, CDR1 is LGHDT and CDR2 YNNKEL (reference sequence). This CDR3 is 15 amino acids long. V was shortened by 1 base and J by 2 bases, with 10 bases between the two germline ends.

The sequence came from a human donor in a cohort sampled during active COVID-19. The rearrangement uses TRBV3-1 (or the pseudogene TRBV3-2) and TRBJ2-3; tentatively, D is TRBD2 (5 bases). Input material: peripheral blood. The CDR3 DNA reads TGTGCCAGCAGCCAAGGTGGAGCGGCCACAGATACGCAGTATTTT. Translated: CASSQGGAATDTQYF.